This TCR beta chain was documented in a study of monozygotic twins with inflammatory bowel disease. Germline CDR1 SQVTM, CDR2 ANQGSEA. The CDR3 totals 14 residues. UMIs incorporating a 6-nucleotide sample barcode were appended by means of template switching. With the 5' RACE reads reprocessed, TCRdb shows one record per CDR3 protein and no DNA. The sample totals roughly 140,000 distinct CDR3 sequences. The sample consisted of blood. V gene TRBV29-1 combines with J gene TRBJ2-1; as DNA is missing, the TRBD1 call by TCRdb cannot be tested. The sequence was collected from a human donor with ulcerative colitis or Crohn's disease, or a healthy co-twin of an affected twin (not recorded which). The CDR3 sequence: CSALGDRADNEQFF.